The 26 T cell receptor beta chains below all came from one sample that was sequenced in a study of blood T cell repertoires in COVID-19. Using immunoSEQ multiplex PCR, the repertoire was profiled, and TCRdb retains in-frame clones only, with some absent. The sample shows some 340,000 clones, 90% of them seen only once. Sequenced sample: PBMCs or T cells enriched from blood (not recorded which). These receptors were obtained from a woman in her twenties or thirties who had been exposed to COVID-19.

The rearrangement joins TRBV29-1 to TRBJ2-3; perhaps TRBD2 as D (6 bases). CDR1 is SQVTM and CDR2 is ANQGSEA in the germline V gene. The CDR3 runs 13 residues. V was trimmed by 4 bases and J by 4 bases, leaving 12 bases between them. The CDR3 DNA sequence: TGCAGCGTTGTGGGGGGAAGGTCAGATACGCAGTATTTT. The encoded protein is CSVVGGRSDTQYF.

This clone turned up a few times. The chain links TRBV2 to TRBJ2-7, with a possible D match to TRBD2 (6 bases). The CDR3 runs to 15 residues. The germline V gene encodes CDR1 SNHLY and CDR2 FYNNEI. V was cut by 3 bases and J by 0 bases, with 12 bases left in between. The CDR3 sequence is CASSDWRGYSYEQYF. CDR3 nucleotides: TGTGCCAGCAGTGACTGGCGGGGCTACTCCTACGAGCAGTACTTC. The full variable domain, with the rest looked up from reference TRBV2 and TRBJ2-7, is EPEVTQTPSHQVTQMGQEVILRCVPISNHLYFYWYRQILGQKVEFLVSFYNNEISEKSEIFDDQFSVERPDGSNFTLKIRSTKLEDSAMYFCASSDWRGYSYEQYFGPGTRLTVT.

V usage is TRBV2 and J usage is TRBJ1-3; 7 bases agree with TRBD1. This CDR3 has 13 amino acids. CDR1 is SNHLY and CDR2 is FYNNEI in the germline V gene. V shed 6 bases, J shed 4 bases, and the junction held 3 bases outside the gene matches. CDR3 residues: CASRDRAGNTIYF. For the CDR3, the DNA is TGTGCCAGCAGAGACAGGGCCGGAAACACCATATATTTT.

This sequence joins TRBV18 and TRBJ2-7, with 10 bases aligning to TRBD1. CDR1 KGHSH and CDR2 LQKENI come from the germline V gene. The CDR3 is 14 amino acids. V was clipped by 5 bases and J by 3 bases; unmatched bases: 4. The CDR3 DNA sequence: TGTGCCAGCTCAGGACAGGGGGGCTTCTACGAGCAGTACTTC. It codes for CASSGQGGFYEQYF.

The rearrangement joins TRBV6-2 or TRBV6-3 to TRBJ1-2, with a tentative D call TRBD1 (5 bases). This CDR3 is built from 13 residues. V dropped 5 bases and J dropped 3 bases, with 10 bases sitting between them. Germline CDR1 is MNHEY and CDR2 is SVGEGT. DNA for the CDR3: TGTGCCAGCAGTCGCGGGGCGGACTATGGCTACACCTTC. Its translation is CASSRGADYGYTF.

The chain joins TRBV3-1 (or the pseudogene TRBV3-2) to TRBJ2-7; 7 bases are a match to TRBD2. Trimming cost V 4 bases and J 5 bases; bases outside gene matches: 11. The CDR3 runs to 15 residues. Germline CDR1 is LGHDT and CDR2 is YNNKEL (reference sequence). CDR3: CASSLRGSVLDEQYF. Written as DNA, the CDR3 is TGTGCCAGCAGCCTGCGGGGGTCCGTCCTGGACGAGCAGTACTTC.

This clone has just one count. The chain links TRBV28 to TRBJ1-2; 10 bases line up with TRBD1. The germline gives CDR1 MDHEN, CDR2 SYDVKM. CDR3 length: 13 amino acids. V lost 6 bases, J lost 6 bases, and 4 bases stayed unmatched. The DNA of the CDR3 is TGTGCCAGCAGACTAGACAGGGGGCATGGCTACACCTTC. As protein: CASRLDRGHGYTF.

V is TRBV18 and J is TRBJ2-1, with 8 positions matching TRBD1. The CDR3 contains 16 residues. V gave up 4 bases and J gave up 3 bases; unmatched junction bases: 8. Germline V gene lookup returns CDR1 KGHSH and CDR2 LQKENI. The CDR3 protein is CASSQMTGVNYNEQFF. For the CDR3, the DNA is TGTGCCAGCTCACAGATGACAGGGGTAAACTACAATGAGCAGTTCTTC.

The chain links TRBV19 to TRBJ1-3; no firm D call. CDR3 size: 16 residues. Germline assignment: CDR1 LNHDA and CDR2 SQIVND (reference sequence). V lost 5 bases to trimming and J lost 0 bases, with 14 bases between them. CDR3 loop: CASSPNPGSSGNTIYF. As DNA, the CDR3 is TGTGCCAGTAGTCCAAATCCGGGGAGCTCTGGAAACACCATATATTTT.

The genes are TRBV4-3 and TRBJ1-1, with D perhaps TRBD1 (5 bases). The ends were cut back, 4 bases at V and 5 bases at J, with 14 bases in the middle. Germline CDR1 LGHNA, CDR2 YSLEER. The CDR3 extends over 14 amino acids. The CDR3 loop reads CASSPLGVNTEAFF. CDR3 in DNA: TGCGCCAGCAGCCCCCTAGGGGTAAATACTGAAGCTTTCTTT.

The chain recombines TRBV12-3 or TRBV12-4 with TRBJ1-2; 8 bases are shared with TRBD1. This CDR3 comprises 13 residues. The ends lost 7 bases at V and 7 bases at J; junction bases unmatched: 8. CDR3 sequence: CASTIGQGGGYTF. The CDR3 nucleotides are TGTGCCAGCACCATTGGACAGGGCGGTGGCTACACCTTC.

The chain uses TRBV5-6 and TRBJ2-7, with 7 bases lining up with TRBD1. Germline CDR1 reads SGHDT; CDR2 reads YYEEEE. Trimming cost V 2 bases and J 5 bases; bases outside gene matches: 7. CDR3 length: 14 residues. CDR3: CASSLSYRGHEQYF. CDR3 DNA: TGTGCCAGCAGCTTATCGTACAGGGGCCACGAGCAGTACTTC.

Only a few counts were recorded for this clone. V gene TRBV5-4 combines with J gene TRBJ1-2; unclear D gene. The V gene's germline CDR1 is SGHNT and CDR2 YYREEE (reference sequence). The V gene lost 0 bases and the J gene lost 5 bases, with 20 bases spanning the gap. The CDR3 loop spans 17 amino acids. CDR3: CASSLDRGRAGGYGYTF. DNA of the CDR3: TGTGCCAGCAGCTTGGACCGTGGGCGGGCTGGTGGATATGGCTACACCTTC.

The chain couples TRBV30 to TRBJ1-5; 9 bases map to TRBD1. This CDR3 is built from 14 residues. Per the germline V gene, CDR1 is GTSNPN and CDR2 is SVGIG (reference sequence). V shed 4 bases and J 2 bases; nucleotides not matched to a gene: 3. This chain's CDR3 is CAWKGQGGNQPQHF. CDR3 sequence (DNA): TGTGCCTGGAAGGGACAGGGTGGCAATCAGCCCCAGCATTTT.

This clone was detected once. The chain links TRBV5-8 to TRBJ2-7; the match to TRBD1 covers 10 bases. V was clipped by 2 bases and J by 2 bases; unmatched bases: 7. Germline V gives CDR1 SGHTS, CDR2 YDEGEE. The CDR3 covers 16 residues. In DNA, the CDR3 is TGTGCCAGCAGCTTAGGTGGGACAGGGGTAACCTACGAGCAGTACTTC. As protein: CASSLGGTGVTYEQYF.

In this sample, this clone turned up a few times. The rearrangement uses TRBV5-1 and TRBJ1-3, with 7 bases lining up with TRBD1. CDR3 length equals 15 residues. V dropped 4 bases and J dropped 1; count of bases not matched to a gene: 5. Germline V lookup: CDR1 SGHRS, CDR2 YFSETQ. The CDR3 here is CASSTGELSGNTIYF. The DNA for the CDR3 is TGCGCCAGCAGCACAGGGGAACTATCTGGAAACACCATATATTTT.

V and J are TRBV6-5 and TRBJ1-2; TRBD1 aligns across 9 bases. The CDR3 runs 15 residues. Germline V gene lookup returns CDR1 MNHEY and CDR2 SVGAGI. J lost 4 bases, V lost 7 bases, and 10 bases had no gene match. In DNA, the CDR3 is TGTGCCAGCATGGGAATGGGACAGGGACCCTATGGCTACACCTTC. It codes for CASMGMGQGPYGYTF.

The J gene is TRBJ1-1, the V gene TRBV27; TRBD1 aligns across 8 bases. Trimming took 4 bases from V and 4 from J; bases not matched to a gene: 5. The CDR3 has 14 residues. Per the germline V gene, CDR1 is MNHEY and CDR2 is SMNVEV (reference sequence). The DNA for the CDR3 is TGTGCCAGCAGTTCCTTCGACAGGGGCACTGAAGCTTTCTTT. Protein sequence: CASSSFDRGTEAFF.

The V and J genes are TRBV14 and TRBJ2-1, with 7 positions matching TRBD2. CDR1 is SGHDN and CDR2 is FVKESK in the germline V gene. CDR3 length: 17 residues. The ends lost 1 base at V and 2 bases at J; junction bases unmatched: 8. The CDR3 region has the DNA TGTGCCAGCAGCCAAGTTCCTGGACTAGGCCCCTACAATGAGCAGTTCTTC. This translates into CASSQVPGLGPYNEQFF.

This rearrangement joins TRBV7-2 to TRBJ2-3, with 10 positions matching TRBD1. CDR3 length: 15 residues. V shed 5 bases, J shed 7 bases, and the junction held 9 bases outside the gene matches. Germline loops: CDR1 SGHTA, CDR2 FQGNSA. As DNA, the CDR3 is TGTGCCAGCAGCCCCGACAGGGGGCGAACCAATACGCAGTATTTT. As protein: CASSPDRGRTNTQYF.

The chain joins TRBV2 to TRBJ1-6, with D possibly being TRBD1 (6 bases). CDR1 SNHLY and CDR2 FYNNEI come from the germline V gene. V was shortened by 7 bases and J by 1 base, with 8 bases between the two germline ends. The CDR3 runs 14 residues. Written as DNA, the CDR3 is TGTGCCAGCAAGGGGGTATCCTATAATTCACCCCTCCACTTT. It yields the protein CASKGVSYNSPLHF.

This chain links TRBV6-6 with TRBJ1-5; 10 nucleotides line up with TRBD1. J lost 6 bases, V lost 6 bases, and 11 bases had no gene match. CDR3 length equals 16 residues. Germline V gene data show CDR1 as MNHNY and CDR2 as SVGAGI (reference sequence). The CDR3 coding sequence is TGTGCCAGCAGCCAGAGACAGGGGGCGGCCAGTCAGCCCCAGCATTTT. This encodes CASSQRQGAASQPQHF.

This chain links TRBV12-3 or TRBV12-4 with TRBJ2-3, with unresolved D. V was clipped by 10 bases and J by 2 bases, with 10 bases between them. This CDR3 contains 12 residues. In nucleotides, the CDR3 is TGTGCCACCAGGAGTTACACAGATACGCAGTATTTT. Translated, it gives CATRSYTDTQYF.

The rearrangement uses TRBV2 and TRBJ2-7; D might be TRBD1 (5 bases). This CDR3 region has 12 residues. The V and J ends lost 4 bases and 10 bases respectively, with 14 bases between them. Germline CDR1 SNHLY, CDR2 FYNNEI. CDR3 nucleotides: TGTGCCAGCAGTGGCTCCGGCAGGGTTCAGTACTTC. This sequence encodes CASSGSGRVQYF. Using reference TRBV2 and TRBJ2-7 for the parts outside the CDR3, the full variable domain is EPEVTQTPSHQVTQMGQEVILRCVPISNHLYFYWYRQILGQKVEFLVSFYNNEISEKSEIFDDQFSVERPDGSNFTLKIRSTKLEDSAMYFCASSGSGRVQYFGPGTRLTVT.

This chain connects TRBV5-1 to TRBJ1-3, with D tentatively TRBD1 (6 bases). The germline V and J ends were trimmed by 2 bases and 0 bases, with 12 bases remaining between them. Germline V gene lookup returns CDR1 SGHRS and CDR2 YFSETQ. The CDR3 runs to 16 residues. The CDR3 loop is CASSFGDNRSGNTIYF. CDR3 sequence (DNA): TGCGCCAGCAGCTTTGGGGACAACCGCTCTGGAAACACCATATATTTT.

This chain joins TRBV4-3 and TRBJ1-2; D is unresolved. The CDR3 has 14 amino acids. V lost 0 bases, J lost 2 bases, and 7 bases lay in between. Germline assignment: CDR1 LGHNA and CDR2 YSLEER. This CDR3 reads CASSQELVNYGYTF. The DNA for the CDR3 is TGCGCCAGCAGCCAAGAACTAGTAAACTATGGCTACACCTTC.